This entry features one TCR beta chain sequence. Its antigen is not identified. Between the trimmed V and J ends, which lost 5 bases and 4 bases, there was a span of 14 bases. This CDR3 spans 13 amino acids. The germline V gene has CDR1 SQVTM and CDR2 ANQGSEA. This sample is part of a study of T cells after yellow fever vaccination. Broader study findings: At under 98% for CD4 and about 88% for CD8, most primary-vaccination clones showed up again after the booster.

Template-switching 5'RACE yielded the TCR cDNA; a universal primer site and UMIs were added in the process. TCRdb passed the 5' RACE reads through MiXCR, listing each CDR3 protein once. The data contain 300,000 to 350,000 distinct CDR3 sequences, 3.5% to 4.5% of them singletons. The genes are TRBV29-1 and TRBJ1-1; possibly TRBD1 for D (5 bases). The clonotype was recovered from a man between 18 and 35 years old who received the YFV17D yellow fever vaccine. The material was PBMCs, obtained 15 days after the yellow fever booster vaccination. The CDR3 here is CSVHQGRGTEAFF. For the CDR3, the DNA is TGCAGCGTTCACCAAGGGAGGGGCACTGAAGCTTTCTTT.